This T cell receptor (beta chain) was captured in a study of cytomegalovirus exposure and HLA in healthy donors (dated by TCRdb to 2016 to 2017). A note on the overall study: An earlier analysis of fewer than 750 of the donors reported 276 Gb of sequence data and about 120 million unique TCR beta sequences obtained from roughly 180 million T cells. In a later genetic analysis, genome-wide SNP genotypes for about 55% of the roughly 700 donors were used, and that subset was treated as a discovery cohort. Roughly 310 gigabases of sequencing data and 78 million or so unique TCR sequences were included in an early release covering under 650 HLA-typed donors. Every discovery cohort repertoire had been produced on one sequencing platform. High-throughput TCR immunosequencing, statistical association of individual TCRs with disease status, and machine learning were combined to predict cytomegalovirus infection status. Donor age, sex, ethnicity and CMV serostatus were collected together with the repertoire data. Rather than using new phenotypic data, the later analysis identified candidate immune exposures from TCR beta sequences and from how often those sequences occurred across donors. The study aimed to test whether cataloging public T cell receptors could reveal signatures of past pathogen exposure. Typing coverage varied by locus: roughly 629-640 donors for A, B, C, DRB1 and DQB1; 500 to 550 for DQA1; around 570 for DPA1; some 470 for DPB1. Several DR-DQ haplotypes were handled as single units for association and clustering because linkage in the cohort was strong. A later analysis re-examined previously published TCR beta repertoires from around 670 donors and added high-resolution HLA genotyping to investigate patterns of TCR occurrence. Using immunosequencing, the study profiled T cell repertoires from 500 to 800 subjects and related those repertoires to cytomegalovirus serostatus. The genetic ancestry cluster associated with self-reported Caucasian donors included 81% of the roughly 410 genotyped donors. To decide whether each TCR beta V gene segment behaved as functional or pseudogenic, an earlier analysis of approximately 600 of the donors relied on high-throughput TCR beta sequencing. Both class I and class II loci were covered by HLA typing, at four-digit resolution. Among about 400 genotyped donors of the cohort, an average of approximately 200,000 unique TCR beta nucleotide sequences was sequenced per donor, of which about 19% were non-productive. Besides the first cohort of more than 650 subjects, a separate validation cohort made up of over 100 different subjects was used.

In the germline V gene, CDR1 corresponds to WSHSY and CDR2 to SAAADI. The cysteine opens and the phenylalanine closes a CDR3 of 16 amino acids. Solely the CDR3 DNA is kept, with 48 bases framed from the first base. The junction shows trimming of 0 bases on V and 0 bases on J, plus 10 bases between the germline ends. Points on this clone: Its target antigen remains unknown. No qualities accompany the bases; no much larger clone lies one base away.

The method was the immunoSEQ multiplex PCR assay. For the multiplex PCR, a mixture combining 60 forward primers for TCR Vbeta segments and 13 reverse primers for TCR Jbeta segments was used. The CDR3 region of rearranged TCR beta genes was amplified from genomic DNA by a multiplex PCR assay. On the Illumina HiSeq System, the amplified TCR beta libraries were sequenced as 87-base-pair reads. Per the source publication's procedure: A later analysis counted some 80 million unique TCR beta chains across the 500 to 850 repertoires, and 10 million to 12 million of these chains were shared by at least two donors. Raw reads were error-corrected and collapsed into unique sequences with a nearest-neighbor algorithm that merged closely related sequences to remove PCR and sequencing errors. CDR3 sequences were aligned to IMGT reference sequences to assign V, D and J gene segments. For a sequence to be retained, a match of at least six nucleotides was required to both a V gene segment and a J gene segment. Rearrangements were called productive when the CDR3 lacked stop codons and stayed in frame with V and J; all others were non-productive. CDR3 was defined according to IMGT convention as the region running from the second conserved V-encoded cysteine to the conserved J-encoded phenylalanine. Sequences without an unambiguous match to a single V gene segment were excluded from the earlier analysis of about 600 of the donors. In an earlier analysis of 450 to 700 of the donors, V segments were called functional above 56.7% productive rearrangements and were called segregating when the between-donor standard deviation exceeded 5%. A statistical classification framework was built to diagnose cytomegalovirus status from the catalog of TCR beta chain sequences. V and J gene assignment, in a later analysis, came from comparing TCR nucleotide sequences with IMGT/GENE-DB human TR gene sequences. The TCRdist pipeline was used in a later analysis to assign CDR3 sequences and most-parsimonious VDJ recombination scenarios. A later analysis defined each TCR beta chain by its CDR3 amino acid sequence plus V-gene family, and excluded reads lacking a unique V-gene family. In a later analysis, 550 to 650 highly shared, low-generation-probability nucleotide sequences were removed to address suspected cross-contamination and a sequencing artifact. A later analysis calculated a clonal expansion index for each public chain from normalized within-repertoire ranks of inferred template counts. A later analysis computed generation probabilities with a VDJ recombination model fitted to out-of-frame rearrangements, and checked the results against IGoR. A later analysis scored TCR-TCR, TCR-HLA and TCR-CMV co-occurrence with hypergeometric tests, applying a repertoire-size bias correction to TCR pairs. A later analysis estimated false discovery rates by permuting HLA or CMV assignments 20 times. In a later analysis, co-occurring TCRs were grouped with DBSCAN, and TCRdist sequence similarity was added when clustering was performed within HLA-allele-positive subsets. Co-occurrence clustering excluded repertoires with fewer than 30,000 or more than 120,000 public chains, plus five with anomalous nucleotide sharing. Here the immuneACCESS table is served through TCRdb, limited to in-frame sequences with V and J called. Missing clones are a known gap in these copies; in checked studies unresolved V genes cover under half, and the rest lacks a known reason. V and J calls and clone size follow that table, whereas D and trimming were derived from the DNA. The sample profile shows about 130,000 clones; around 78% of them were found once. The ten top clones hold about 19% of the sample.

Points the paper makes about the study in general: In vitro tests confirmed that a few of the cytomegalovirus-associated TCR beta chains recognize cytomegalovirus antigens. When HLA alleles, especially DR and DQ, strongly co-occurred, attributing TCR associations to individual alleles was difficult. A later analysis found that most CMV-associated TCR beta chains appeared HLA-restricted, with HLA associations seemingly driven largely by CMV exposure. A total of about 150 TCR beta chains were listed by the study as associated with cytomegalovirus. The cohort was sequenced for TCR beta chains only, and without alpha or paired-chain data the features that could be detected were limited. A further reported finding was that TCR beta sequences accurately predicted the HLA-A and HLA-B alleles for most subjects in the first cohort. The only immune exposure information available for the cohort was CMV serostatus. A later analysis reported that several top co-occurrence clusters appeared linked to parvovirus B19, influenza, CMV and Epstein-Barr virus. While some public TCRs were present in many individuals, most TCR sequences turned up only very rarely across donors. V-gene and J-gene trimming of TCR beta chains was associated with a missense DCLRE1C variant in a later genetic analysis, and the association was replicated in an independent cohort. A cluster of highly shared sequence variants was judged likely to represent a technical artifact of the sequencing pipeline. In a later analysis, the rate of TCR association differed among HLA loci, with DRB1 alleles having the most associated TCRs and HLA-C alleles having the fewest. A later analysis found that HLA-associated TCR beta chains were more clonally expanded and had lower generation probabilities than equally common non-associated chains. Because the 87-base-pair reads could not distinguish some IMGT-functional V segments, including TRBV6-2 and TRBV6-3, those segments were excluded. The authors suggested that the approach could potentially be extended to other disease states and immunological phenotypes. The classifier was reported to diagnose cytomegalovirus status with high specificity and sensitivity in both the original cohort and the validation cohort. A later analysis associated around 16,000 TCR beta sequences with specific HLA alleles at a false discovery rate of 0.05. Sequencing depth was assumed to be roughly uniform across donors in the presence/absence analyses, though that assumption may not hold. In a later genetic analysis, fewer N-insertions in productive TCRs were reported among donors in an Asian-associated ancestry cluster than the roughly 700-donor mean. Correlated functional status among segregating V segments might be attributable to linkage disequilibrium, but an unknown experimental factor could not be ruled out. In an earlier analysis of approximately 600 of the donors, most TCR beta V segments were observed in productive rearrangements about 87% or about 30% of the time, broadly matching IMGT annotations. Because some donors lacked HLA typing at each locus, the association tests relied only on the typed subset. Because counts were too low, approximately 15 rarely observed V segments, including chromosome 9 orphons, were excluded from the earlier analysis of around 590 of the donors.

In total, 630 or so healthy bone marrow donors made up the cohort. At the time of sampling, every cohort member was nominally healthy, though immune exposures that went unrecorded were likely present. The donor tested CMV seropositive, placing the donor among the 250 to 350 seropositive members of the cohort. Every donor gave a peripheral blood sample, and the peripheral blood mononuclear cells from that sample were used for TCR beta sequencing. The Qiagen DNeasy Blood Extraction Kit was used to extract genomic DNA from the blood cell samples. Sequenced sample: PBMCs. The receptor was derived from a man aged 18 to 35 in good health and CMV-seropositive. The rearranged segments are TRBV10-2 and TRBJ2-3; the D gene is unclear. The CDR3 region has the sequence CASSESMGSSTDTQYF. The nucleotide sequence is TGCGCCAGCAGTGAGTCGATGGGCAGTAGCACAGATACGCAGTATTTT.